This T cell receptor beta chain was documented in a study of T cells in Graves' hyperthyroidism and ophthalmopathy. Study results and caveats: A 13 V-J model separated ophthalmopathy from stable hyperthyroidism. Most thyroid clonotypes with frequency above 0.001 were detected in blood. The model anticipated ophthalmopathy a median around six months pre-onset.

This CDR3 contains 15 residues. Trimming left V 1 base short and J 6 bases short, with 15 bases between. The germline gives CDR1 SEHNR, CDR2 FQNEAQ (reference sequence). RNA transcripts provided the source from which TCR beta CDR3 regions were amplified. With the HTBI primer set, the TCR CDR3 went through a first round of RT-PCR. Via MiXCR, TCRdb re-called the multiplex PCR reads, giving one row per CDR3 protein. Of approximately 700,000 distinct CDR3 sequences detected, 45% appear once; the ten largest clones hold more than 7%. Diagnostic decisions used clinical symptoms, serum thyroxine and TRAb, thyroid ultrasound and orbital computed tomography. Concerning this clonotype itself: Its antigen is not identified.

This TCR was sampled from an adult man with Graves' disease, either hyperthyroidism or ophthalmopathy (not recorded which). V is TRBV7-9 and J is TRBJ1-2; possibly TRBD1 for D (6 bases). The sample consisted of peripheral blood or thyroid tissue (not recorded which). In DNA, the CDR3 is TGTGCCAGCAGCTTAGTAGCGGCAAGACAGGATGGCTACACCTTC. Residues: CASSLVAARQDGYTF.